The 6 T cell receptor beta chains below all came from one sample that was sequenced in a study of T cell responses to AZD1222 COVID-19 vaccine. Produced via immunoSEQ multiplex PCR; TCRdb's table is partial and in-frame only. The repertoire holds roughly 97,000 clones, with approximately 91% as singletons. The specimen comprised peripheral blood, sampled on day 0 of AZD1222 vaccination. These receptor sequences come from an adult in good health.

This sequence joins TRBV19 and TRBJ1-3, with D uncertain. The CDR3 length is 14 residues. The ends were cut back, 5 bases at V and 0 bases at J, with 8 bases in the middle. Per the germline V gene, CDR1 is LNHDA and CDR2 is SQIVND (reference sequence). In nucleotides, the CDR3 is TGTGCCAGTAGTGCGGGCCACTCTGGAAACACCATATATTTT. This translates into CASSAGHSGNTIYF.

The CDR3 DNA sequence: TGTGCTAGTGGTTTGGGAGCAGGGGTAAAGGGCTACACCTTC. It yields the protein CASGLGAGVKGYTF. The chain employs TRBV12-5 and TRBJ1-2; D possibly corresponds to TRBD1 (6 bases). V was shortened by 1 base and J by 8 bases, with 14 bases between the two germline ends. CDR1 LGHNT and CDR2 FRNRAP come from the germline V gene. This CDR3 is 14 amino acids long.

This clone was recorded only once. The chain has TRBV7-8 and TRBJ1-1; no definite D call. Trimming left V 5 bases short and J 5 bases short, with 18 bases between. Germline V gene sequence: CDR1 SGHVS, CDR2 FQNEAQ. The CDR3 has 15 residues. CDR3 DNA: TGTGCCAGCAGCGGTTTAAGACAACCTGAGACTGAAGCTTTCTTT. It encodes CASSGLRQPETEAFF.

The chain combines TRBV4-2 with TRBJ1-5; D is ambiguous. The CDR3 consists of 16 residues. Trimming left V 4 bases short and J 6 bases short, with 19 bases between. Germline-derived CDR1 and CDR2 are LGHNA and YNFKEQ. This CDR3 reads CASSLGGPSSGQPQHF. The CDR3 nucleotides are TGTGCCAGCAGCCTAGGCGGGCCCTCATCGGGTCAGCCCCAGCATTTT.

This clone was seen only a few times. The sample holds other DNA sequences that translate to the same CDR3. The chain is built from TRBV9 and TRBJ2-7; D might be TRBD1 (6 bases). Germline CDR1 SGDLS, CDR2 YYNGEE. This CDR3 has 14 amino acids. Trimming left V 3 bases short and J 4 bases short, with 14 bases between. In nucleotides, the CDR3 is TGTGCCAGCAGCGCACAGGGTAATTCGTACGAGCAGTACTTC. This translates into CASSAQGNSYEQYF.

This clone was found once. The rearrangement links TRBV5-8 to TRBJ1-5; 8 nucleotides align to TRBD1. The trim removed 4 bases at V and 6 bases at J, leaving 15 bases unmatched. The CDR3 sequence is 17 residues long. From germline, CDR1 is SGHTS and CDR2 YDEGEE. The CDR3 bases are TGTGCCAGCAGCCCCGGACAGGGCAGTTGGATGAGTCAGCCCCAGCATTTT. Translation: CASSPGQGSWMSQPQHF.